These T cell receptor beta chains were read from a single sample in a study of cytomegalovirus exposure and HLA in healthy donors. Some clones are missing from TCRdb's copy, which holds only in-frame ones; the method was immunoSEQ multiplex PCR. The table has some 130,000 clones, roughly nine tenths seen once. Material: PBMCs. Every receptor here comes from a man aged 18 to 35 in good health and CMV-seronegative. CDR3s leave out the opening cysteine and the closing phenylalanine or tryptophan. Each record gives: V gene, J gene, CDR3 protein.

TRBV13	TRBJ1-1	ASSYRDRYEAF
TRBV6-5	TRBJ2-3	ASSYSTAGFTDTQY
TRBV7-9	TRBJ2-1	ASSFSGIEQF
TRBV6-1	TRBJ2-3	ASSELQGGTDTQY
TRBV2	TRBJ2-5	ASSRGLAGAVGETQY
TRBV5-1	TRBJ1-4	ASSRQGNEKLF
TRBV11-2	TRBJ2-7	ASSPISYEQY
TRBV12-5	TRBJ2-7	ASGPGASGKSEQY
TRBV5-6	TRBJ1-2	ASSPGTAGYT
TRBV11-2	TRBJ2-1	ASSLTGYNEQF
TRBV9	TRBJ2-1	ASSVASGGLYEQF
TRBV10-1	TRBJ1-1	ASRETGNTEAF
TRBV6-5	TRBJ2-7	ATGGSSYEQY